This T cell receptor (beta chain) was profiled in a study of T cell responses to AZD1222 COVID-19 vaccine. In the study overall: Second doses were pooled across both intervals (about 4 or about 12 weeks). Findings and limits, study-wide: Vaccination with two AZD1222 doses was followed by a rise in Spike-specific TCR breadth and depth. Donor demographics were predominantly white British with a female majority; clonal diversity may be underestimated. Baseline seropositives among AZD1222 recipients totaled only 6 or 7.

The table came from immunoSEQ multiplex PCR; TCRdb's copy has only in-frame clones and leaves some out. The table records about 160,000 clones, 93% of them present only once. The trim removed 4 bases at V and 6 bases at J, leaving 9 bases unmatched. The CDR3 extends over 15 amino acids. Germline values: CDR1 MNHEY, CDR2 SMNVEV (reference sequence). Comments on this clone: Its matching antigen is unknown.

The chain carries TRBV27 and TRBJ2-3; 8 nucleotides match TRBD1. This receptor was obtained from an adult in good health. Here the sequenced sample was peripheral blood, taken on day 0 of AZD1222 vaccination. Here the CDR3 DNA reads TGTGCCAGCAGTTCATGGACAGGGACCGCGGATACGCAGTATTTT. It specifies CASSSWTGTADTQYF.